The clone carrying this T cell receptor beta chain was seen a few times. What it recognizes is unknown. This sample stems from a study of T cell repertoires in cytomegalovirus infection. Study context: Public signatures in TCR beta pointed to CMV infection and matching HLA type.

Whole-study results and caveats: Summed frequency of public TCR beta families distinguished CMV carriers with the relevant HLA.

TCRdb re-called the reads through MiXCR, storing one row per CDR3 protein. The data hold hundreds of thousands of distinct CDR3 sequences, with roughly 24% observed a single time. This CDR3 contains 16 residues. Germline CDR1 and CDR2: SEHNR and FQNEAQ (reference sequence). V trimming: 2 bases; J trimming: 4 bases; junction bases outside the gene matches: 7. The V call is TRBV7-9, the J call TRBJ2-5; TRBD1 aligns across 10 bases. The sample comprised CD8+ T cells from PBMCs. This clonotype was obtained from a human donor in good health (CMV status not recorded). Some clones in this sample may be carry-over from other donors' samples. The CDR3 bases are TGTGCCAGCAGCTTACCCGACAGGGGGCGCGGAGAGACCCAGTACTTC. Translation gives CASSLPDRGRGETQYF. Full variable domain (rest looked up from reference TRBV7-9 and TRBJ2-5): DTGVSQNPRHKITKRGQNVTFRCDPISEHNRLYWYRQTLGQGPEFLTYFQNEAQLEKSRLLSDRFSAERPKGSFSTLEIQRTEQGDSAMYLCASSLPDRGRGETQYFGPGTRLLVL.